The 22 T cell receptor beta chains below all came from one sample that was sequenced in a study of blood T cells in healthy people across ages. PCR was performed a second time for about 6 to 12 cycles using a sample-barcoded 5' primer and a J-beta primer mix. TCRdb itself ran the 5' RACE reads through MiXCR, one entry per CDR3 protein. The sample carries some 1 million distinct CDR3 sequences, around 43% recorded once. Sequencing input: blood. Receptor source: a woman aged 55-69 years in good health.

The rearrangement uses TRBV4-2 and TRBJ2-4; 9 bases fit TRBD2. This CDR3 contains 16 residues. V was pared by 1 base and J by 9 bases, with 10 bases of the junction left unmatched. Germline-derived CDR1 and CDR2 are LGHNA and YNFKEQ. Here the CDR3 reads CASSQGGGAGETIQYF. CDR3 in DNA: TGTGCCAGCAGCCAAGGCGGGGGGGCAGGGGAAACCATTCAGTACTTC.

This clonotype has only a few counts. This chain joins TRBV9 and TRBJ2-1; no clear D. V gave up 0 bases and J gave up 8 bases, with 15 bases separating them. The CDR3 consists of 15 residues. CDR1 and CDR2 from the germline V gene are SGDLS and YYNGEE. CDR3: CASSVATTPVDEQFF. Here the CDR3 DNA reads TGTGCCAGCAGCGTAGCTACTACCCCGGTGGATGAGCAGTTCTTC.

Notes on this clonotype: This may stem from a read error, because a much larger clone lies one nucleotide away. Since the CDR3 does not end with the conserved phenylalanine or tryptophan, this likely comes from a read error. The chain recombines TRBV18 with TRBJ2-3; 9 bases map to TRBD2. The CDR3 consists of 16 residues. V was pared by 3 bases and J by 3 bases, with 7 bases of the junction left unmatched. Germline-derived CDR1 and CDR2 are KGHSH and LQKENI. CDR3 sequence reads: CASSPVAGVTTDTQYI. The DNA of the CDR3 is TGTGCCAGCTCACCCGTAGCGGGAGTGACGACAGATACGCAGTATATT.

This clonotype came up a few times. The CDR3 region has the DNA TGTGCCAGCAGCGTAGAGGGACAGGGTACCGATACGCAGTATTTT. It encodes CASSVEGQGTDTQYF. The rearrangement links TRBV9 to TRBJ2-3; 9 positions agree with TRBD1. J gave up 6 bases and V 0 bases, and 5 bases lay outside the gene matches. Germline V gives CDR1 SGDLS, CDR2 YYNGEE. The CDR3 consists of 15 residues.

The rearrangement links TRBV20-1 to TRBJ2-7; a weak D match, TRBD1 (5 bases). Trimming cost V 6 bases and J 2 bases, with 17 bases left between them. Germline V gives CDR1 DFQATT, CDR2 SNEGSKA (reference sequence). The CDR3 has 14 residues. CDR3 in amino acids: CSAISGHRTYEQYF. CDR3 sequence (DNA): TGCAGTGCAATAAGTGGGCACAGGACCTACGAGCAGTACTTC.

A few counts support this clonotype. V usage is TRBV5-5 and J usage is TRBJ2-5, with D perhaps matching TRBD2 (6 bases). The V end lost 0 bases, the J end lost 5 bases, and 20 bases lay between the germline ends. Germline V CDR1 and CDR2: SGHKS, YYEKEE (reference sequence). This CDR3 has 17 amino acids. CDR3 residues: CASSLALSSVSRETQYF. CDR3 sequence (DNA): TGTGCCAGCAGCTTGGCCCTGTCTAGCGTCAGTAGGGAGACCCAGTACTTC.

The V and J genes are TRBV5-1 and TRBJ2-3; D unclear. This CDR3 spans 14 amino acids. V lost 1 base to trimming and J lost 0 bases, with 6 bases between them. Germline values: CDR1 SGHRS, CDR2 YFSETQ. The CDR3 DNA sequence: TGCGCCAGCAGCTTGAAGTCTAGCACAGATACGCAGTATTTT. Translating gives CASSLKSSTDTQYF.

The chain combines TRBV6-2 or TRBV6-3 with TRBJ2-1; 12 bases agree with TRBD2. The CDR3 extends over 20 amino acids. Trimming cost V 2 bases and J 4 bases; bases outside gene matches: 15. The germline V gene has CDR1 MNHEY and CDR2 SVGEGT. In nucleotides, the CDR3 is TGTGCCAGCAGTTACCCGCCTACTAGCGGGAGGACCCAGCTTTACAATGAGCAGTTCTTC. Protein: CASSYPPTSGRTQLYNEQFF.

CDR3 region: CASSSGRINYGYTF. CDR3 nucleotide sequence: TGTGCCAGCAGTTCGGGCCGAATAAACTATGGCTACACCTTC. The gene calls are TRBV27 and TRBJ1-2; D gene ambiguous. Trimming cost V 4 bases and J 2 bases, with 11 bases left between them. The CDR3 sequence is 14 residues long. Germline V lookup: CDR1 MNHEY, CDR2 SMNVEV (reference sequence).

The chain carries TRBV4-2 and TRBJ2-4, with D maybe TRBD1 (9 bases). The CDR3 has 22 residues. Germline V gene data show CDR1 as LGHNA and CDR2 as YNFKEQ. Trimming removed 2 bases from V and 1 base from J, with 30 bases in between. This CDR3 reads CASSQPPGGRQGELLAKNIQYF. As DNA, the CDR3 is TGTGCCAGCAGCCAACCCCCGGGGGGGCGACAGGGGGAGCTTCTGGCCAAAAACATTCAGTACTTC.

In its sample, this clonotype was seen a few times. J is TRBJ2-5 and V is TRBV6-5; TRBD1 or TRBD2 may be the D gene (5 bases each). The V end was cut by 6 bases, the J end by 5 bases, with 16 bases between. The CDR3 has 14 amino acids. Germline CDR1 reads MNHEY; CDR2 reads SVGAGI. The DNA of the CDR3 is TGTGCCAGCAGCCCTGGGACCTTGGAGGAGACCCAGTACTTC. Translation gives CASSPGTLEETQYF.

The gene calls are TRBV12-3 or TRBV12-4 and TRBJ2-5, with TRBD2 matching over 7 bases. The trim removed 2 bases at V and 4 bases at J, leaving 19 bases unmatched. The CDR3 consists of 19 residues. CDR3 in DNA: TGTGCCAGCAGTTTATATAGGCCCCACCAGCGGGGTGGGGGAGAGACCCAGTACTTC. Protein: CASSLYRPHQRGGGETQYF.

This chain links TRBV7-9 with TRBJ2-3; possibly TRBD2 for D (6 bases). There are 19 residues in the CDR3. Germline-derived CDR1 and CDR2 are SEHNR and FQNEAQ (reference sequence). V lost 6 bases and J lost 2, with 27 bases in between. The CDR3 region has the DNA TGTGCCAGCAGGGGCCTGGCGGCGGGAAGTGGGCACCACACAGATACGCAGTATTTT. Encoded protein: CASRGLAAGSGHHTDTQYF.

V usage is TRBV2 and J usage is TRBJ2-5; D assignment may be TRBD1 or TRBD2 (6 bases each). CDR1 and CDR2 (germline): SNHLY, FYNNEI. The V end was cut by 6 bases, the J end by 5 bases, with 22 bases between. This CDR3 contains 16 residues. For the CDR3, the DNA is TGTGCCAGCAGGACTACACCTCCGGGGGCGGGGGAGACCCAGTACTTC. Translation gives CASRTTPPGAGETQYF.

The chain has TRBV24-1 and TRBJ2-1; D unresolved. V lost 9 bases to trimming and J lost 0 bases, with 14 bases between them. This CDR3 has 15 residues. The germline gives CDR1 KGHDR, CDR2 SFDVKD. CDR3 residues: CATGRRKSSYNEQFF. The CDR3 coding sequence is TGTGCCACCGGACGAAGGAAAAGCTCCTACAATGAGCAGTTCTTC.

This clonotype was observed a handful of times. The genes are TRBV11-1 and TRBJ1-4; D is unresolved. Trimming removed 3 bases at V and 0 bases at J, with 8 bases between. The germline V gene has CDR1 SGHAT and CDR2 FQDESV (reference sequence). This CDR3 spans 15 amino acids. CDR3 DNA sequence: TGTGCCAGCAGCTTGACGGACGCAACTAATGAAAAACTGTTTTTT. This gives the protein CASSLTDATNEKLFF. Complete variable domain (other parts from reference TRBV11-1 and TRBJ1-4): EAEVAQSPRYKITEKSQAVAFWCDPISGHATLYWYRQILGQGPELLVQFQDESVVDDSQLPKDRFSAERLKGVDSTLKIQPAELGDSAMYLCASSLTDATNEKLFFGSGTQLSVL.

This rearrangement joins TRBV2 to TRBJ2-1, with D possibly called TRBD1 or TRBD2 (5 bases each). Germline CDR1 and CDR2: SNHLY and FYNNEI. The CDR3 sequence is 14 residues long. Trimming removed 11 bases at V and 0 bases at J, with 14 bases between. CDR3 nucleotide sequence: TGTGCCGGAGGACAAAAAGACTCCTACAATGAGCAGTTCTTC. Translation: CAGGQKDSYNEQFF.

The chain carries TRBV20-1 and TRBJ2-2, with 8 nucleotides matching TRBD2. This CDR3 has 14 residues. Trimming took 6 bases from V and 5 from J; bases not matched to a gene: 8. Germline lookup yields CDR1 DFQATT and CDR2 SNEGSKA (reference sequence). The DNA for the CDR3 is TGCAGTGCCGCCCAGACTAGCGTAACCGGGGAGCTGTTTTTT. This codes for CSAAQTSVTGELFF.

V gene TRBV6-2 or TRBV6-3 combines with J gene TRBJ1-2, with TRBD1 matching 7 bases. The V gene's germline CDR1 is MNHEY and CDR2 SVGEGT. The CDR3 contains 17 residues. J was trimmed by 1 base and V by 2 bases; bases with no gene match: 10. The CDR3 sequence: CASSYVPGTADNYGYTF. The DNA of the CDR3 is TGTGCCAGCAGTTACGTACCTGGGACAGCCGATAACTATGGCTACACCTTC.

The chain carries TRBV9 and TRBJ2-3, with 10 nucleotides matching TRBD2. Germline trimming cut 3 bases from V and 1 base from J; bases unmatched to any gene: 5. Germline CDR1 is SGDLS and CDR2 is YYNGEE. The CDR3 length is 16 residues. This CDR3 reads CASSEWTSGGTDTQYF. As DNA, the CDR3 is TGTGCCAGCAGCGAGTGGACTAGCGGAGGCACAGATACGCAGTATTTT.

The CDR3 DNA follows: TGTGCCAGCAGCAAGACAGGGGTGAGACTAGCGGGAGGTCCAAGCTCCTACGAGCAGTACTTC. Encoded protein: CASSKTGVRLAGGPSSYEQYF. The chain combines TRBV21-1 with TRBJ2-7; TRBD2 is the table's D call, not checked against the DNA. TRBV21-1 is a recognized pseudogene. The CDR3 contains 21 residues.

This clonotype was seen a handful of times. The CDR3 DNA follows: TGTGCCAGCAGTGAGTGGGAGGGGGGCACAGATACGCAGTATTTT. This translates into CASSEWEGGTDTQYF. V usage is TRBV2 and J usage is TRBJ2-3, with D maybe TRBD2 (7 bases). Germline CDR1 is SNHLY and CDR2 is FYNNEI. V was shortened by 3 bases and J by 1 base, with 11 bases between the two germline ends. CDR3 size: 15 residues.